This T cell receptor beta chain stems from a study of blood T cells in healthy people across ages. Broader study findings: Bulk PBMC profiling left naive and antigen-experienced comparisons inconclusive.

With a J-beta primer mix and a sample-barcoded 5' primer, a second PCR ran roughly 6 to 11 cycles. CDR3-containing paired-end reads numbering at least 2.5 million came from each sample. TCRdb used MiXCR to reprocess the 5' RACE reads, holding one entry per CDR3 protein. The table has about 1.8 million distinct CDR3 sequences, about 50% seen once. Remarks on this clonotype: Its target is not known.

The germline V gene encodes CDR1 LGHNA and CDR2 YNFKEQ. The CDR3 loop spans 18 amino acids. With V trimmed by 0 bases and J by 2 bases, 11 bases remained unmatched. Healthy individuals of Caucasian origin from Russia, aged roughly 6 to 100, served as donors. The sequence derives from a woman aged 35 to 49 in good health. What was sequenced was blood. The chain is built from TRBV4-2 and TRBJ2-3, with 7 bases fitting TRBD1. In nucleotides, the CDR3 is TGTGCCAGCAGCCAAGAATTAAGACCGGGACAGCCCACAGATACGCAGTATTTT. This gives the protein CASSQELRPGQPTDTQYF.